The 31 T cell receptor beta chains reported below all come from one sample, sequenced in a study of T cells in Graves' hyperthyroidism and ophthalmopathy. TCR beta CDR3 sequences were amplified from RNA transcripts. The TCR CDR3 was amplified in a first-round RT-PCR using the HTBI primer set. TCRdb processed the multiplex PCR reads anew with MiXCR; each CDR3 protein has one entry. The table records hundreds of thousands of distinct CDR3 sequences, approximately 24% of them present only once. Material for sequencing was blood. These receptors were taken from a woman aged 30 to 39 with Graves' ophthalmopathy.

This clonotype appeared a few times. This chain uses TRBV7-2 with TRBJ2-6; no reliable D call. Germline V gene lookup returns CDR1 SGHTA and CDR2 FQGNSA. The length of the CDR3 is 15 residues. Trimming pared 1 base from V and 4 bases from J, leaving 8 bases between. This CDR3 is CASSLVQAGANVLTF. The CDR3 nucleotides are TGTGCCAGCAGCTTAGTCCAGGCAGGGGCCAACGTCCTGACTTTC.

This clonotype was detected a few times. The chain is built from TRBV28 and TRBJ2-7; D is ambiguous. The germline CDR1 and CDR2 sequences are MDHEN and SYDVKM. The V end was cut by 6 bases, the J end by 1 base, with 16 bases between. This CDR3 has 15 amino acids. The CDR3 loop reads CASRHLLQTSYEQYF. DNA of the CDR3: TGTGCCAGCAGACACCTCTTACAGACTTCCTACGAGCAGTACTTC.

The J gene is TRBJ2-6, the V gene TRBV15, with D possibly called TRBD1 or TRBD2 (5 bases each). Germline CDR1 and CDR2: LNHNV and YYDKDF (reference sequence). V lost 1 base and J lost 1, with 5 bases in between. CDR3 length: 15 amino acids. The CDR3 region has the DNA TGTGCCACCAGCAGAGGGGGGTCTGGGGCCAACGTCCTGACTTTC. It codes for CATSRGGSGANVLTF.

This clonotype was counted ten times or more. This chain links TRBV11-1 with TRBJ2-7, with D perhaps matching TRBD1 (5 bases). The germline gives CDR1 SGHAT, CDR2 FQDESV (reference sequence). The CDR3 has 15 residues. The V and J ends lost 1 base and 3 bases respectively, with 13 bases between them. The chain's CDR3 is CASSLEGQGDYEQYF. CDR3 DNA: TGTGCCAGCAGCTTAGAGGGGCAAGGGGACTACGAGCAGTACTTC.

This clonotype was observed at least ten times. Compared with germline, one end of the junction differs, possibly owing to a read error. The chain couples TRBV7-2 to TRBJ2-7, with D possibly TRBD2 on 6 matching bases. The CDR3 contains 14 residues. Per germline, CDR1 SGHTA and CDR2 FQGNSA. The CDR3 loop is CASSFNGDSHEQYF. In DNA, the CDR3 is TGTGCCAGCAGCTTTAACGGGGACTCCCACGAGCAGTACTTC.

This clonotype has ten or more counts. CDR3 sequence: CASSLEGARGYTF. The CDR3 DNA follows: TGTGCCAGCAGCTTAGAGGGGGCTCGAGGCTACACCTTC. The chain recombines TRBV7-2 with TRBJ1-2; 7 bases map to TRBD1. This CDR3 has 13 amino acids. J lost 8 bases, V lost 1 base, and 4 bases had no gene match. CDR1 and CDR2 (germline): SGHTA, FQGNSA.

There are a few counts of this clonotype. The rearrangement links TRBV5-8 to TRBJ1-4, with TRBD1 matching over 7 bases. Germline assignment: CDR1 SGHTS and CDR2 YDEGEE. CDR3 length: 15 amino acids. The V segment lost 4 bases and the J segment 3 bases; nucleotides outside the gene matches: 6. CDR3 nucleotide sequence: TGTGCCAGCAGCGGCCGGACAGGCTCTAATGAAAAACTGTTTTTT. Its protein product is CASSGRTGSNEKLFF.

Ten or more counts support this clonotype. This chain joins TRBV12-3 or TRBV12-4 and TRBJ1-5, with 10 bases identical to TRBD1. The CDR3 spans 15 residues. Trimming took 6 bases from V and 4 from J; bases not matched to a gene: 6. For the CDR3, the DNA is TGTGCCAGCAGCATGAGGACAGGGGGTAATCAGCCCCAGCATTTT. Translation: CASSMRTGGNQPQHF.

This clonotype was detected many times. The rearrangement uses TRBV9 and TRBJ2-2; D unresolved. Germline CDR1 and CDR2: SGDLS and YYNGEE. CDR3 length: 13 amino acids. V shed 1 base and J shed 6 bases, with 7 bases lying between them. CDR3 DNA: TGTGCCAGCAGCGTAACCGACCCCGGGGAGCTGTTTTTT. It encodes CASSVTDPGELFF.

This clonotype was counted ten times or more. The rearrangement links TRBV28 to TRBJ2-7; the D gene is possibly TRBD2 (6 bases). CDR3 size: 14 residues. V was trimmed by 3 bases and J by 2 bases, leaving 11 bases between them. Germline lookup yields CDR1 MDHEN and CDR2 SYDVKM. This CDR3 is CASSFTGGAYEQYF. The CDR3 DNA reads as TGTGCCAGCAGTTTTACTGGCGGGGCCTACGAGCAGTACTTC.

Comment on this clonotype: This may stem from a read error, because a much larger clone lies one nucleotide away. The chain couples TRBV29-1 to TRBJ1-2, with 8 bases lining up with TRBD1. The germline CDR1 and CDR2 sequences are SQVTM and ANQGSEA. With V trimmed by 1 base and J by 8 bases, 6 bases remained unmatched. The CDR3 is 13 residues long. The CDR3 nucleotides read TGCAGCGTTGAAGCCCCAGGGGGCATCGGCTACACCTTC. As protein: CSVEAPGGIGYTF.

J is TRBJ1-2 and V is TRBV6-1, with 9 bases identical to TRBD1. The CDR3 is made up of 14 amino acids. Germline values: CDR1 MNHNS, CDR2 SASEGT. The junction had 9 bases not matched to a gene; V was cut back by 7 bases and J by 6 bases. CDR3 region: CASIRGDRADGYTF. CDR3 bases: TGTGCCAGCATTCGGGGGGACAGGGCGGATGGCTACACCTTC.

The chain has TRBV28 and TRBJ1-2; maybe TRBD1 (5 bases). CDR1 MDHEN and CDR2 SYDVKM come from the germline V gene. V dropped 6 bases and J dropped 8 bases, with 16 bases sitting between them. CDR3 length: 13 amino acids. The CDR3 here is CASRKQVPGGYTF. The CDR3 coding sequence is TGTGCCAGCAGGAAACAGGTGCCAGGGGGCTACACCTTC.

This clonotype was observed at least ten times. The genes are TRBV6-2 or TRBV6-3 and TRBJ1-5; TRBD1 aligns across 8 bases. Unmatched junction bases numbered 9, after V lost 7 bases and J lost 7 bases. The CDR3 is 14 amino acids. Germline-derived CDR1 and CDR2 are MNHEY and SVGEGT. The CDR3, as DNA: TGTGCCAGCACCGAGGACAGGGTGGGCCAGCCCCAGCATTTT. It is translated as CASTEDRVGQPQHF.

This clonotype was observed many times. The CDR3 DNA reads as TGTGCCAGCAGTGTTCGACCGGGCATCCTTACCCACGAGCAGTACTTC. Amino acids: CASSVRPGILTHEQYF. V is TRBV28 and J is TRBJ2-7, with D hard to call. V lost 5 bases, J lost 5 bases, and 22 bases lay in between. There are 16 residues in the CDR3. The V gene's germline CDR1 is MDHEN and CDR2 SYDVKM.

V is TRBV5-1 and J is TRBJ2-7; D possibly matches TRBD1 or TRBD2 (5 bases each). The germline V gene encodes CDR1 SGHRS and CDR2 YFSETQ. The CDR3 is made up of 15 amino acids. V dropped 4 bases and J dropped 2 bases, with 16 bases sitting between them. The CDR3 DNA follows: TGCGCCAGCAGCCGGGACCGCGGTTTGACCTACGAGCAGTACTTC. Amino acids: CASSRDRGLTYEQYF.

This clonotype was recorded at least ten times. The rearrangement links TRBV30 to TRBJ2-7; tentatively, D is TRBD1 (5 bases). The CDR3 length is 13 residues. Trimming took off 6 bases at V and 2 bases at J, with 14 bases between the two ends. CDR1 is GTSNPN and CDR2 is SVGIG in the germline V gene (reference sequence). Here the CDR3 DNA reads TGTGCCTGCCAAAAGGGGTTGGCCTACGAGCAGTACTTC. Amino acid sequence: CACQKGLAYEQYF.

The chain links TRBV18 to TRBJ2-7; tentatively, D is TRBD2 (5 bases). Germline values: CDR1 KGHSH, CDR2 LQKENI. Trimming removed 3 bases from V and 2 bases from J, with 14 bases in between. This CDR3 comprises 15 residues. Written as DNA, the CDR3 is TGTGCCAGCTCACCTGGTGAACGGGGAACCTACGAGCAGTACTTC. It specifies CASSPGERGTYEQYF.

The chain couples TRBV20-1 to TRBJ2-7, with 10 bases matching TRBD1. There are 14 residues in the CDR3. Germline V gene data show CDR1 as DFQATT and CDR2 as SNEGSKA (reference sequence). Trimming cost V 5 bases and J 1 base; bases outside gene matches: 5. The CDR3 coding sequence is TGCAGTGCTTCCCCGGGACAGGGGTCCTACGAGCAGTACTTC. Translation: CSASPGQGSYEQYF.

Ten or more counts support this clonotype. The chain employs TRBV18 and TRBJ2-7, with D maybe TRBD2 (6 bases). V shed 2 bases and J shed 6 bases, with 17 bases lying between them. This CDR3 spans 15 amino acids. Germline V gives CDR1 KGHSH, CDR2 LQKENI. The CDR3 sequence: CASSPGTQGRSEQYF. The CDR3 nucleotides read TGTGCCAGCTCACCAGGAACGCAAGGGAGGTCCGAGCAGTACTTC.

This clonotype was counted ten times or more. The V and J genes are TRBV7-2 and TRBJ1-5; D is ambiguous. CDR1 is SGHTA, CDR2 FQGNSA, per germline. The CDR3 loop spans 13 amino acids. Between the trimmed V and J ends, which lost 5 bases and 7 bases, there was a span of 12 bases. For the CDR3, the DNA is TGTGCCAGCAGCCCCGGGCCTATCCAGCCCCAGCATTTT. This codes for CASSPGPIQPQHF. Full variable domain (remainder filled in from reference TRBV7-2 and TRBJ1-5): GAGVSQSPSNKVTEKGKDVELRCDPISGHTALYWYRQSLGQGLEFLIYFQGNSAPDKSGLPSDRFSAERTGGSVSTLTIQRTQQEDSAVYLCASSPGPIQPQHFGDGTRLSIL.

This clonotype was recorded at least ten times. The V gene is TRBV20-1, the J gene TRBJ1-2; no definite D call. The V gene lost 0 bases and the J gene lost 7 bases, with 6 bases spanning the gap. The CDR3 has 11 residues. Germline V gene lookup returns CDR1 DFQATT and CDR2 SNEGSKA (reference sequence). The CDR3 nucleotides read TGCAGTGCTAGAGATATCAGTGGCTACACCTTC. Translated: CSARDISGYTF.

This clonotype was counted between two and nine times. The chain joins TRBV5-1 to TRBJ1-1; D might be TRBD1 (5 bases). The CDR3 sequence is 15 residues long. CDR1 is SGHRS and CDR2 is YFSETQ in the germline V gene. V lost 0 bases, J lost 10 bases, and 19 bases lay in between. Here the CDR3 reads CASSLGSNPEQGAFF. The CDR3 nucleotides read TGCGCCAGCAGCTTGGGAAGTAATCCCGAGCAGGGAGCTTTCTTT.

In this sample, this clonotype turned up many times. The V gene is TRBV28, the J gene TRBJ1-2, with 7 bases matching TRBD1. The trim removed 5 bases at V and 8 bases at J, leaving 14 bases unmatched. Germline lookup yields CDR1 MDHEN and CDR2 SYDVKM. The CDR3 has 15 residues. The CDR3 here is CASSPPGTEIYGYTF. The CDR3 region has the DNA TGTGCCAGCAGTCCCCCCGGGACAGAAATCTACGGCTACACCTTC.

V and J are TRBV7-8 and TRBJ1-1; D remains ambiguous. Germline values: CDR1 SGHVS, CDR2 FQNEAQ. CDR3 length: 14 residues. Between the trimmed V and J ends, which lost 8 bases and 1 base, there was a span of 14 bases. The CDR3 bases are TGTGCCAGCCTCCTCCGGATCGGGAACACTGAAGCTTTCTTT. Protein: CASLLRIGNTEAFF.

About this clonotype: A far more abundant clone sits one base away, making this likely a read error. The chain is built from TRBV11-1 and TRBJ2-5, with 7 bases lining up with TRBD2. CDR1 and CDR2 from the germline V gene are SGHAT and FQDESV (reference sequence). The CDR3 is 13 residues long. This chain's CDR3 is CATSSFAGEAQYF. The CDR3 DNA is TGTGCCACCAGCAGTTTCGCGGGGGAGGCCCAGTACTTC.

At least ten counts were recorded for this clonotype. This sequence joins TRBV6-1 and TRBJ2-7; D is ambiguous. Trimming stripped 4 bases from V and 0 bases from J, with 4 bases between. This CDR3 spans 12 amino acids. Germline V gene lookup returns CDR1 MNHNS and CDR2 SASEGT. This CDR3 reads CASSGGSYEQYF. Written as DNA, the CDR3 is TGTGCCAGCAGTGGGGGCTCCTACGAGCAGTACTTC.

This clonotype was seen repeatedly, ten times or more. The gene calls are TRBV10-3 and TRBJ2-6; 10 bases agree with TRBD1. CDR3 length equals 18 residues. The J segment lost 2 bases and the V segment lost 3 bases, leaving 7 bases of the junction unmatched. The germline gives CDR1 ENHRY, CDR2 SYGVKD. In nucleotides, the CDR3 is TGTGCCATCAGTGATGCGACAGGGGGCGGACCTGGGGCCAACGTCCTGACTTTC. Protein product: CAISDATGGGPGANVLTF.

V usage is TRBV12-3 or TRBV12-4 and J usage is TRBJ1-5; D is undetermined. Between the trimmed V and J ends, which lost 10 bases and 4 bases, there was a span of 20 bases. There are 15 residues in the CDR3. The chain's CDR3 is CAISSETRPNQPQHF. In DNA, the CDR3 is TGTGCCATCAGCTCGGAGACAAGGCCAAATCAGCCCCAGCATTTT.

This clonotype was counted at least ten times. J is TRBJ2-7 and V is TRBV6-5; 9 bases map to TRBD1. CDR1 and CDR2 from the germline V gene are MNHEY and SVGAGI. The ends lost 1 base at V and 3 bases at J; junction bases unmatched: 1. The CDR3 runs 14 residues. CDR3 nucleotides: TGTGCCAGCAGTTACTGGGACAGGGTCTACGAGCAGTACTTC. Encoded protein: CASSYWDRVYEQYF.

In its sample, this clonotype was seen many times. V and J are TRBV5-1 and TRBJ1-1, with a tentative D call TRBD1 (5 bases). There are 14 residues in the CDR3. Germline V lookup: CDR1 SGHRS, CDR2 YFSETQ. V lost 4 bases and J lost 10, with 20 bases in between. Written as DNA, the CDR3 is TGCGCCAGCAGCGCTCAGGGTGTTGCGGTGGGAGCTTTCTTT. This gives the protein CASSAQGVAVGAFF.